These T cell receptor beta chains were read from a single sample in a study of OX40 agonist ivuxolimab in advanced cancers. Only in-frame clones appear in the TCRdb table, and some are missing; sequencing was by immunoSEQ multiplex PCR. The table records 50,000 to 65,000 clones, 80% to 90% of them present only once. Source: CD4+ or CD8+ T cells sorted from blood, taken in a trial of the OX40 agonist ivuxolimab. The receptor set was obtained from an adult with an advanced solid tumor such as melanoma, head and neck, liver or kidney cancer. Each CDR3 is given without its conserved first and last residue. Fields, in order: J gene, D gene, V gene, CDR3 protein. The D gene is left open where the match is weak.

j_call: TRBJ2-7; d_call: .; v_call: TRBV10-3; cdr3_aa: AIREIAEGYEQY
j_call: TRBJ1-4; d_call: .; v_call: TRBV7-9; cdr3_aa: ASSPRTGLGNEKLF
j_call: TRBJ2-2; d_call: .; v_call: TRBV10-3; cdr3_aa: AVMGRENANTGELF
j_call: TRBJ1-1; d_call: TRBD1; v_call: TRBV6-5; cdr3_aa: ASRYSGTGGIQAF
j_call: TRBJ2-5; d_call: TRBD1; v_call: TRBV5-4; cdr3_aa: ASSWERQGASSETQY
j_call: TRBJ1-1; d_call: .; v_call: TRBV18; cdr3_aa: ASSPGLEAF
j_call: TRBJ2-2; d_call: TRBD2; v_call: TRBV19; cdr3_aa: ASVLAGTANTGELF
j_call: TRBJ1-1; d_call: .; v_call: TRBV5-5; cdr3_aa: ASSPVPGNTEAF
j_call: TRBJ2-2; d_call: TRBD2; v_call: TRBV19; cdr3_aa: ASIPSGTSIGELF
j_call: TRBJ1-6; d_call: .; v_call: TRBV10-1; cdr3_aa: ASSSGAGFSPLH
j_call: TRBJ1-3; d_call: TRBD1; v_call: TRBV10-3; cdr3_aa: AISEQGVGNTIY
j_call: TRBJ2-4; d_call: TRBD2; v_call: TRBV4-1; cdr3_aa: ASSHNSGAYKNIQY
j_call: TRBJ2-7; d_call: .; v_call: TRBV6-1; cdr3_aa: ASSQARGYEQY
j_call: TRBJ2-7; d_call: TRBD1; v_call: TRBV19; cdr3_aa: ASSTWTGLYEQY
j_call: TRBJ1-6; d_call: TRBD1; v_call: TRBV9; cdr3_aa: ASSARQGNSPLH
j_call: TRBJ1-1; d_call: .; v_call: TRBV5-5; cdr3_aa: ASNPLEGTEAF
j_call: TRBJ2-1; d_call: TRBD2; v_call: TRBV11-2; cdr3_aa: ASSLGSGGVTSEQF
j_call: TRBJ2-2; d_call: TRBD1; v_call: TRBV7-6; cdr3_aa: ASSLGQGVNTGELF
j_call: TRBJ1-1; d_call: .; v_call: TRBV6-1; cdr3_aa: ASSEQAGANTEAF
j_call: TRBJ1-5; d_call: .; v_call: TRBV6-6; cdr3_aa: ASSHSGGNQPQH
j_call: TRBJ2-5; d_call: .; v_call: TRBV5-1; cdr3_aa: ASSPGTHQETQY
j_call: TRBJ2-2; d_call: .; v_call: TRBV7-9; cdr3_aa: ASSLVGSGELF
j_call: TRBJ1-1; d_call: .; v_call: TRBV29-1; cdr3_aa: SVEHTEAF
j_call: TRBJ1-1; d_call: TRBD1; v_call: TRBV7-9; cdr3_aa: ASSQGAGSVAEAF
j_call: TRBJ1-6; d_call: TRBD1; v_call: TRBV6-1; cdr3_aa: ASSVTGTGGSPLH
j_call: TRBJ2-1; d_call: .; v_call: TRBV19; cdr3_aa: ASSVRAGDGNEQF
j_call: TRBJ1-5; d_call: TRBD1; v_call: TRBV2; cdr3_aa: ASSDRGQGLQPQH
j_call: TRBJ2-2; d_call: TRBD1; v_call: TRBV5-1; cdr3_aa: ASSEDRFTGELF
j_call: TRBJ2-1; d_call: .; v_call: TRBV7-3; cdr3_aa: ASSLGPPYNEQF
j_call: TRBJ1-2; d_call: .; v_call: TRBV7-9; cdr3_aa: ASSLGSAYGYT
j_call: TRBJ1-6; d_call: .; v_call: TRBV30; cdr3_aa: ASAGDISPLH
j_call: TRBJ2-3; d_call: .; v_call: TRBV7-8; cdr3_aa: ASSLVLGARGTQY
j_call: TRBJ1-1; d_call: .; v_call: TRBV18; cdr3_aa: ASSPPSVNTEAF
j_call: TRBJ2-3; d_call: .; v_call: TRBV19; cdr3_aa: ASSRWGRTDTQY
j_call: TRBJ2-7; d_call: .; v_call: TRBV6-5; cdr3_aa: ASSQGESNYEQY
j_call: TRBJ2-7; d_call: TRBD2; v_call: TRBV5-1; cdr3_aa: ASRQGLAGFYEQY
j_call: TRBJ1-5; d_call: .; v_call: TRBV21-1; cdr3_aa: ASSKDWGSQPQH
j_call: TRBJ1-1; d_call: TRBD1; v_call: TRBV27; cdr3_aa: ASSPRDSQNTEAF
j_call: TRBJ1-1; d_call: TRBD1; v_call: TRBV5-5; cdr3_aa: ASSLAWTGGKPF
j_call: TRBJ2-7; d_call: .; v_call: TRBV9; cdr3_aa: ASSRFSGPSYEQY
j_call: TRBJ1-6; d_call: TRBD1; v_call: TRBV4-1; cdr3_aa: ASSQRAGGLNNSPLH
j_call: TRBJ2-3; d_call: TRBD2; v_call: TRBV18; cdr3_aa: ASSPGLAGAGDTQY
j_call: TRBJ2-7; d_call: TRBD2; v_call: TRBV7-2; cdr3_aa: ASSLASSGTFYEQY
j_call: TRBJ2-7; d_call: .; v_call: TRBV5-1; cdr3_aa: ASSSSGPSYEQY
j_call: TRBJ1-2; d_call: .; v_call: TRBV5-4; cdr3_aa: ASSLARTGYT
j_call: TRBJ2-3; d_call: TRBD2; v_call: TRBV28; cdr3_aa: ASRILAGDTDTQY
j_call: TRBJ2-5; d_call: TRBD2; v_call: TRBV11-2; cdr3_aa: ASSVGLVGETQY
j_call: TRBJ1-2; d_call: .; v_call: TRBV15; cdr3_aa: ATSRDVGGYT
j_call: TRBJ2-1; d_call: .; v_call: TRBV6-5; cdr3_aa: ASSYYEQGSGNEQF
j_call: TRBJ2-6; d_call: .; v_call: TRBV28; cdr3_aa: ASSFGPGANVLT
j_call: TRBJ1-1; d_call: .; v_call: TRBV21-1; cdr3_aa: ASSTPEGRGLDTEAF
j_call: TRBJ2-2; d_call: TRBD2; v_call: TRBV2; cdr3_aa: ASSGRETGELF
j_call: TRBJ1-5; d_call: .; v_call: TRBV5-8; cdr3_aa: ASSLGSRLGSNQPQH
j_call: TRBJ2-1; d_call: TRBD2; v_call: TRBV7-8; cdr3_aa: ASSSSGTHNEQF
j_call: TRBJ1-2; d_call: .; v_call: TRBV19; cdr3_aa: ASSISRGGGYT